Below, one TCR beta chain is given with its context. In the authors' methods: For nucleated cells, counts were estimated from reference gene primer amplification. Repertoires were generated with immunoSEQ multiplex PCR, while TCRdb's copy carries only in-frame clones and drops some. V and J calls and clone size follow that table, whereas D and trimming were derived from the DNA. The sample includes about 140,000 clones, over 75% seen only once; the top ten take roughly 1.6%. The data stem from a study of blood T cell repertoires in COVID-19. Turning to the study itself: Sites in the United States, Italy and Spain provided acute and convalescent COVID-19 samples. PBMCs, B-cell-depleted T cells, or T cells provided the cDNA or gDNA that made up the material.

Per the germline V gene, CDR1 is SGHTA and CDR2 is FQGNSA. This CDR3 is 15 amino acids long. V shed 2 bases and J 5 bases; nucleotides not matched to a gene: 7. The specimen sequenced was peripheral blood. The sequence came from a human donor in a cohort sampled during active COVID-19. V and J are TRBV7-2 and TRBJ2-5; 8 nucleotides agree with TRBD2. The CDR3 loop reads CASSLRAGATETQYF. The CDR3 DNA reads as TGTGCCAGCAGCTTAAGAGCGGGAGCAACGGAGACCCAGTACTTC.